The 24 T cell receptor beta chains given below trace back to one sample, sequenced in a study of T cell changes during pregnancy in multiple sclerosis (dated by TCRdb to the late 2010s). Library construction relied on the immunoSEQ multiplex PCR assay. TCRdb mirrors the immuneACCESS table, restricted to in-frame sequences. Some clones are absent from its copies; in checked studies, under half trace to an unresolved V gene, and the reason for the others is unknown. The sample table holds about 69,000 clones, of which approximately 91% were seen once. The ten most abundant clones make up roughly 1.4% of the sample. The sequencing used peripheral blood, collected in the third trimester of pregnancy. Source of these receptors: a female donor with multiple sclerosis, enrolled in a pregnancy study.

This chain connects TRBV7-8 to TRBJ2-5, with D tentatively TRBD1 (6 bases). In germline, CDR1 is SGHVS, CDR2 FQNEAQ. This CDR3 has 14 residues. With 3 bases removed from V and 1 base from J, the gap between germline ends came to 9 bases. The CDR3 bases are TGTGCCAGCAGCTTGACAGGACGCCAAGAGACCCAGTACTTC. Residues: CASSLTGRQETQYF.

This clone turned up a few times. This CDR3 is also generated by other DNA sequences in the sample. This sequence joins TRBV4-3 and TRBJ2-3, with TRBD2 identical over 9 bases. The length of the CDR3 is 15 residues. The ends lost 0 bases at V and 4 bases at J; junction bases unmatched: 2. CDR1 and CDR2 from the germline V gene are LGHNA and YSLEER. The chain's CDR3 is CASSQERGGADTQYF. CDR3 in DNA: TGCGCCAGCAGCCAAGAGCGCGGGGGGGCAGATACGCAGTATTTT.

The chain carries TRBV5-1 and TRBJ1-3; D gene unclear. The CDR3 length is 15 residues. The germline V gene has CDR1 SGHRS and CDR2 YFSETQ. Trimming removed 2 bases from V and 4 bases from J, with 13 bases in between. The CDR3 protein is CASSLNFLGGNTIYF. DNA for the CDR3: TGCGCCAGCAGCTTAAACTTTCTGGGCGGAAACACCATATATTTT.

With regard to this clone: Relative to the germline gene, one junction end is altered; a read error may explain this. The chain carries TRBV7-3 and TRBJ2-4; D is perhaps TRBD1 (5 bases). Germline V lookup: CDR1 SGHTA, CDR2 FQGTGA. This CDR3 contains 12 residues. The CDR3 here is CASSLPDNHVDF. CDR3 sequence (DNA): TGTGCCAGCAGCTTACCGGACAACCACGTGGACTTC.

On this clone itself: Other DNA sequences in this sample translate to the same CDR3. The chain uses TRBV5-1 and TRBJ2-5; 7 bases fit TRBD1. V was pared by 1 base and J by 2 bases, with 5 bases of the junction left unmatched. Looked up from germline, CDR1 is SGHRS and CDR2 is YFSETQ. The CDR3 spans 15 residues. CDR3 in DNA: TGCGCCAGCAGCTTGCCCGGGACAGCGCAAGAGACCCAGTACTTC. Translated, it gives CASSLPGTAQETQYF. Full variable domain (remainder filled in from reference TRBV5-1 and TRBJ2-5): KAGVTQTPRYLIKTRGQQVTLSCSPISGHRSVSWYQQTPGQGLQFLFEYFSETQRNKGNFPGRFSGRQFSNSRSEMNVSTLELGDSALYLCASSLPGTAQETQYFGPGTRLLVL.

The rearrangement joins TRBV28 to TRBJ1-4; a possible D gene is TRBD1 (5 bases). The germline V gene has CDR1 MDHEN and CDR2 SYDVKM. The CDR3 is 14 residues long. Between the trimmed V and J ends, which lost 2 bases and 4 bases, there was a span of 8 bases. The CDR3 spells CASSLGGFNEKLFF. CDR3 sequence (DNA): TGTGCCAGCAGTTTAGGGGGGTTTAATGAAAAACTGTTTTTT.

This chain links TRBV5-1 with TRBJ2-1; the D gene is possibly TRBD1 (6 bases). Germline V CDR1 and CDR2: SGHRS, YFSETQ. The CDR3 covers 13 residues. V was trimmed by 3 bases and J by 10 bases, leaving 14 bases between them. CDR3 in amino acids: CASSSSGDGEQFF. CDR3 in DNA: TGCGCCAGCAGCTCGTCAGGGGACGGAGAGCAGTTCTTC.

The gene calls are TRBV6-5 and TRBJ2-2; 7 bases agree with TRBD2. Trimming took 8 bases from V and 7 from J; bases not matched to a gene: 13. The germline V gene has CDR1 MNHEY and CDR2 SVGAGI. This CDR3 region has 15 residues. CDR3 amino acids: CASSAPRGGGGELFF. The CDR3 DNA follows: TGTGCCAGCTCAGCCCCGCGGGGCGGGGGCGGGGAGCTGTTTTTT.

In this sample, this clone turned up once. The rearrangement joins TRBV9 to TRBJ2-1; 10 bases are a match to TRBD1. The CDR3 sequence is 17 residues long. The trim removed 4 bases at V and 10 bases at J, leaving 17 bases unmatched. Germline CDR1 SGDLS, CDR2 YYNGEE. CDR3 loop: CASSNLGTGAGLGEQFF. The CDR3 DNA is TGTGCCAGCAGCAACCTCGGGACAGGGGCGGGCTTAGGAGAGCAGTTCTTC.

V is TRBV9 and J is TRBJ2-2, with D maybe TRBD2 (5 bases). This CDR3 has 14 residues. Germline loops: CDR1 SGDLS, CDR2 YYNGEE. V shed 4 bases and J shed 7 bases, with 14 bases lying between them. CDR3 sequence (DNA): TGTGCCAGCAGCCCCCAGACTATTTACGGGGAGCTGTTTTTT. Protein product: CASSPQTIYGELFF.

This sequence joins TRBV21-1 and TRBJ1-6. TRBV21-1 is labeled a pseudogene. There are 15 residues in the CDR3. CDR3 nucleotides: TGTGCCAGCACCATAATCGACCCGGGGAATTCACCCCTCCACTTT. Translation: CASTIIDPGNSPLHF.

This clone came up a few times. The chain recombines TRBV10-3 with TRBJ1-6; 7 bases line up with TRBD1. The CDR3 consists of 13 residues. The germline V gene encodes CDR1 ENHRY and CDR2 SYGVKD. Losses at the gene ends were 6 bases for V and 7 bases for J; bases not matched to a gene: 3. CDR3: CAIRQGPNSPLHF. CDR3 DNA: TGTGCCATCAGACAGGGGCCAAATTCACCCCTCCACTTT.

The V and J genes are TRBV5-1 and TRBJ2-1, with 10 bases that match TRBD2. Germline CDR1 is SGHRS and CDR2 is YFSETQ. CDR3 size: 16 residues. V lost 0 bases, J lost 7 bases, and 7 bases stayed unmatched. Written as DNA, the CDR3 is TGCGCCAGCAGCTTGGTGAGCGGGGGGGCCTCTAATGAGCAGTTCTTC. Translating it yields CASSLVSGGASNEQFF.

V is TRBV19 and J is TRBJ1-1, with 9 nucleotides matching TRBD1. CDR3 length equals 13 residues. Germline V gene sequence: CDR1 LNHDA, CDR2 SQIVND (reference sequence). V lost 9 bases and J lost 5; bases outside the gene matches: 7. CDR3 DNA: TGTGCCAGCCGGGGACAGGGAGGGACTGAAGCTTTCTTT. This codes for CASRGQGGTEAFF.

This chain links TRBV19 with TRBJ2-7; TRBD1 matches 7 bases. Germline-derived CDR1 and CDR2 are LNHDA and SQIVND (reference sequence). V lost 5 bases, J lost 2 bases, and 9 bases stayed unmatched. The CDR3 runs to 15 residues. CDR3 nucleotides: TGTGCCAGTAGTTTCGGGCTCCAGGGGGCCTACGAGCAGTACTTC. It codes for CASSFGLQGAYEQYF. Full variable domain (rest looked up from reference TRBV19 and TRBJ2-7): DGGITQSPKYLFRKEGQNVTLSCEQNLNHDAMYWYRQDPGQGLRLIYYSQIVNDFQKGDIAEGYSVSREKKESFPLTVTSAQKNPTAFYLCASSFGLQGAYEQYFGPGTRLTVT.

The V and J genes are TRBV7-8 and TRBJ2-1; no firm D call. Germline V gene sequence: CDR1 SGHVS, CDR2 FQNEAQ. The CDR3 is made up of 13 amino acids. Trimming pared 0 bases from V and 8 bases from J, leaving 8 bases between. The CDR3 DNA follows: TGTGCCAGCAGCTTAGCGATCGAGTATGAGCAGTTCTTC. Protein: CASSLAIEYEQFF.

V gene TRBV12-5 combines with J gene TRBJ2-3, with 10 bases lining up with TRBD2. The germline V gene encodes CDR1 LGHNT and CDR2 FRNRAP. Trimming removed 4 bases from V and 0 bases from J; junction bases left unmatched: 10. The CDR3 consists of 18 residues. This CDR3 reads CASGSSSGGPSSTDTQYF. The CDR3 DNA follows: TGTGCTAGTGGTTCATCTAGCGGGGGACCCTCTAGCACAGATACGCAGTATTTT.

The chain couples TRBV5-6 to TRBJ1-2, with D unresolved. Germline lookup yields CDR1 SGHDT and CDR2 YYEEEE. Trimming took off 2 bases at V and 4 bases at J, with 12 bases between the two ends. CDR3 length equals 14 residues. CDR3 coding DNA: TGTGCCAGCAGCTTAGCCGCACAGCTCTATGGCTACACCTTC. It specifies CASSLAAQLYGYTF.

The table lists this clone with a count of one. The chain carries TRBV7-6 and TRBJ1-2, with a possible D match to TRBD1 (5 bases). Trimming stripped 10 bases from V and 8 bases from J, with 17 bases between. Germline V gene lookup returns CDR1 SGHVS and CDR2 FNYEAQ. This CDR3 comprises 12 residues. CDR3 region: CATLGRARGYTF. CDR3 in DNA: TGTGCCACCCTTGGCAGGGCAAGAGGCTACACCTTC.

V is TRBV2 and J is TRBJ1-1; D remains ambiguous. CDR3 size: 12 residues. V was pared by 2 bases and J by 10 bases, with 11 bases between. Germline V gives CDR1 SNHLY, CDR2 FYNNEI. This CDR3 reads CASSEIRVGAFF. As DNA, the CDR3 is TGTGCCAGCAGTGAAATCCGGGTAGGAGCTTTCTTT. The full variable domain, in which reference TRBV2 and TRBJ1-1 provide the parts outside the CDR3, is EPEVTQTPSHQVTQMGQEVILRCVPISNHLYFYWYRQILGQKVEFLVSFYNNEISEKSEIFDDQFSVERPDGSNFTLKIRSTKLEDSAMYFCASSEIRVGAFFGQGTRLTVV.

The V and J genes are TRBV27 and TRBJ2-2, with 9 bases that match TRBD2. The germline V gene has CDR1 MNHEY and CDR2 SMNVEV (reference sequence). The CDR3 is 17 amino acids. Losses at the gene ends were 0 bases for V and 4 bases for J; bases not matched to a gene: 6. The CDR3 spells CASSLSGRGGGTGELFF. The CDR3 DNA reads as TGTGCCAGCAGTTTATCGGGGCGGGGGGGCGGCACCGGGGAGCTGTTTTTT.

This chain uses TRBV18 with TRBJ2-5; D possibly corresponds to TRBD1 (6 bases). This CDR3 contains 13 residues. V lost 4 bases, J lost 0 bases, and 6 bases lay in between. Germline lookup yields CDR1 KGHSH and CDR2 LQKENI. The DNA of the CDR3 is TGTGCCAGCTCACGGACAGACCAAGAGACCCAGTACTTC. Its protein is CASSRTDQETQYF.

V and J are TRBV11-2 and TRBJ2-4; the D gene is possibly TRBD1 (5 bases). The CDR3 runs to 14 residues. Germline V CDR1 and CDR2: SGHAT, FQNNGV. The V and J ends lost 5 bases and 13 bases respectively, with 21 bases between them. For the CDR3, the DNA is TGTGCCAGCAGCCCCCCCGCCCACAGGCTGGGGCAGTACTTC. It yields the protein CASSPPAHRLGQYF.

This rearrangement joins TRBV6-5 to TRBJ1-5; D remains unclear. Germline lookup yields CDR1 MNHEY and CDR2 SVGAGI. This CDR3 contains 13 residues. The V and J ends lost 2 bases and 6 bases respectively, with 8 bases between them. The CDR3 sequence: CASSYRRGQPQHF. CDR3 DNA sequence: TGTGCCAGCAGTTACAGGCGAGGTCAGCCCCAGCATTTT.